This entry concerns a single T cell receptor (beta chain). These data come from a study of blood T cell repertoires in COVID-19. Study background: Sources were T cells, B-cell-depleted T cells, or PBMCs; the material itself was cDNA or gDNA.

Sequenced by immunoSEQ multiplex PCR; TCRdb stores in-frame clones only, minus some. Among 53,000 or so clones listed, about 80% were seen once. Material for sequencing was peripheral blood. This TCR derives from a man aged 50 or older with active or convalescent COVID-19.

The CDR3 coding sequence is TGTGCCAGTAGTCAACAGGGGACCAAAAACATTCAGTACTTC. Amino acid sequence: CASSQQGTKNIQYF. The chain combines TRBV19 with TRBJ2-4; 7 nucleotides agree with TRBD1. The CDR3 extends over 14 amino acids. Trimming cost V 5 bases and J 2 bases; bases outside gene matches: 3. Germline V gives CDR1 LNHDA, CDR2 SQIVND (reference sequence).